The T cell receptor beta chain described here comes from a study of blood T cell repertoires in COVID-19. Across the whole study: The study drew acute and convalescent COVID-19 samples from the United States, Italy and Spain. PBMCs, B-cell-depleted T cells, or T cells were the source of the cDNA or gDNA that made up the material.

The CDR3 is 16 residues long. Trimming at V came to 5 bases and at J to 1 base, leaving 8 bases not matched to a gene. Germline V gives CDR1 MDHEN, CDR2 SYDVKM. Libraries were prepared by immunoSEQ multiplex PCR; TCRdb keeps only in-frame clonotypes and omits some of them. The repertoire has under 350,000 clones, approximately 87% of them found once; the top ten carry under 5.5%. The material sequenced was peripheral blood. This chain uses TRBV28 with TRBJ1-5; 7 positions agree with TRBD1. This receptor was obtained from a man in his 60s who had recovered from COVID-19. Here the CDR3 reads CASSIQAGGSNQPQHF. CDR3 coding DNA: TGTGCCAGCAGTATACAGGCAGGGGGGAGCAATCAGCCCCAGCATTTT.